These 2 T cell receptor beta chains were all obtained from the same sample, sequenced in a study of cytomegalovirus exposure and HLA in healthy donors. This PCR relied on a set of 60 Vbeta primers and 13 Jbeta primers. Sequencing used immunoSEQ multiplex PCR; TCRdb keeps in-frame clones, though not all of them. The sample lists more than 70,000 clones; about 71% were seen once. The sequencing sample was made of PBMCs. Receptor source: a woman between 50 and 59 years old in good health and CMV-seropositive.

The table lists this clone with a few counts. The J gene is TRBJ2-1, the V gene TRBV29-1; D may be TRBD2 (6 bases). The ends were cut back, 8 bases at V and 0 bases at J, with 17 bases in the middle. CDR1 and CDR2 (germline): SQVTM, ANQGSEA. The CDR3 totals 15 residues. The CDR3 DNA reads TGCAGCCAGGCGCTAGCGTCGAGCTCCTACAATGAGCAGTTCTTC. Its translation is CSQALASSSYNEQFF.

This chain joins TRBV6-5 and TRBJ2-6; tentative D call: TRBD1 (5 bases). CDR3 length: 14 amino acids. Germline values: CDR1 MNHEY, CDR2 SVGAGI. The ends were cut back, 7 bases at V and 0 bases at J, with 7 bases in the middle. This chain's CDR3 is CASTQVSGANVLTF. Here the CDR3 DNA reads TGTGCCAGCACACAGGTCTCTGGGGCCAACGTCCTGACTTTC.